A single sample gave rise to the 26 T cell receptor beta chains below, sequenced in a study of regulatory T cells in long-lasting Graves disease. Time point reported: newly diagnosed GD, antithyroid drugs for less than 3 months. The TCR library was made from RNA extracted from PBMCs. Researchers made TCR beta libraries by using iRepertoire HTBI primers and running Arm-PCR on CDR3 regions. MiXCR, run by TCRdb on the multiplex PCR reads, gives a single entry per CDR3 protein. The profile shows about 440,000 distinct CDR3 sequences, 14% to 15% of them singletons. These sequences were also reported in another study, on T cells in Graves' hyperthyroidism and ophthalmopathy.

Material: peripheral blood mononuclear cells (PBMCs), obtained at new diagnosis, from a patient treated with antithyroid drugs. These receptors came from a woman aged 30 to 39 with Graves disease.

Ten or more counts support this clonotype. This chain links TRBV20-1 with TRBJ2-7; D is perhaps TRBD1 or TRBD2 (6 bases each). The CDR3 consists of 14 residues. Germline CDR1 reads DFQATT; CDR2 reads SNEGSKA (reference sequence). V was pared by 6 bases and J by 6 bases, with 21 bases between. The CDR3 here is CSAPRRGVLGEQYF. The CDR3 nucleotides read TGCAGTGCACCCAGAAGGGGGGTTCTGGGCGAGCAGTACTTC.

Concerning this clonotype: A much larger clone differs by one base, so this may be a read error. The CDR3 region is CASSFRQQETQHF. CDR3 coding DNA: TGTGCCAGCAGTTTCCGACAACAAGAGACCCAGCACTTC. The V and J genes are TRBV12-3 or TRBV12-4 and TRBJ2-5; D call uncertain. The CDR3 has 13 residues.

As regards this clonotype: A clone one base away is much larger, so this may be a read error. The chain carries TRBV2 and TRBJ2-3; D is ambiguous. V lost 3 bases to trimming and J lost 5 bases, with 15 bases between them. Germline values: CDR1 SNHLY, CDR2 FYNNEI. This CDR3 is built from 15 residues. CDR3 sequence: CASSESPNARDTQYF. CDR3 sequence (DNA): TGTGCCAGCAGTGAGTCCCCCAACGCCAGAGATACGCAGTATTTT. The full variable domain, with the rest looked up from reference TRBV2 and TRBJ2-3, is EPEVTQTPSHQVTQMGQEVILRCVPISNHLYFYWYRQILGQKVEFLVSFYNNEISEKSEIFDDQFSVERPDGSNFTLKIRSTKLEDSAMYFCASSESPNARDTQYFGPGTRLTVL.

Points on this clonotype: Possible read error: a much larger clone is one base away. The chain couples TRBV29-1 to TRBJ2-5; D may be TRBD2 (6 bases). In germline, CDR1 is SQVTM, CDR2 ANQGSEA. The ends were cut back, 7 bases at V and 4 bases at J, with 16 bases in the middle. The CDR3 contains 13 residues. The CDR3 loop is CSAGSGRGETQYF. The CDR3 coding sequence is TGCAGCGCCGGCAGCGGGCGGGGAGAGACCCAGTACTTC.

This clonotype was seen at least ten times. V is TRBV20-1 and J is TRBJ2-7; TRBD2 matches at 8 bases. The J segment lost 6 bases and the V segment lost 6 bases, leaving 19 bases of the junction unmatched. The CDR3 runs to 16 residues. Germline lookup yields CDR1 DFQATT and CDR2 SNEGSKA (reference sequence). The CDR3 DNA reads TGCAGTGCACCCCGGGGCCGAGCGGGAGTCCAAGGCGAGCAGTACTTC. Its protein product is CSAPRGRAGVQGEQYF.

This clonotype was picked up one time. A much larger clone is a single base away; this may be a read error. This chain's CDR3 is CVSSQVGQEAFF. The CDR3 bases are TGTGTCAGCAGCCAAGTTGGGCAGGAAGCTTTCTTT. This chain links TRBV3-1 with TRBJ1-1; D is unclear. The CDR3 runs to 12 residues. Per the germline V gene, CDR1 is LGHDT and CDR2 is YNNKEL (reference sequence).

Only a few counts were recorded for this clonotype. The gene calls are TRBV7-9 and TRBJ1-2; 9 bases map to TRBD1. The V gene end was trimmed by 7 bases and the J gene end by 8 bases; junction bases not matched to a gene: 17. The germline V gene encodes CDR1 SEHNR and CDR2 FQNEAQ (reference sequence). CDR3 length: 16 amino acids. The CDR3 region has the DNA TGTGCCAGCAACAAGAACACACAGGGGGCCGTTGGAGGCTACACCTTC. This codes for CASNKNTQGAVGGYTF.

This clonotype was counted ten times or more. The CDR3 reads CASSGRRANNEQFF. The CDR3 bases are TGTGCCAGCAGCGGAAGGCGGGCAAACAATGAGCAGTTCTTC. The rearrangement joins TRBV6-1 to TRBJ2-1; TRBD2 might be the D (5 bases). Per germline, CDR1 MNHNS and CDR2 SASEGT. V lost 6 bases to trimming and J lost 5 bases, with 14 bases between them. There are 14 residues in the CDR3.

This clonotype was found a few times. This rearrangement joins TRBV24-1 to TRBJ2-1, with 7 bases matching TRBD1. Germline CDR1 reads KGHDR; CDR2 reads SFDVKD. The CDR3 has 18 residues. V trimming: 1 base; J trimming: 0 bases; junction bases outside the gene matches: 8. CDR3 sequence (DNA): TGTGCCACCAGTGATTTAGACAACAGGGGCCACTCCTACAATGAGCAGTTCTTC. This encodes CATSDLDNRGHSYNEQFF.

V and J are TRBV5-4 and TRBJ2-1, with D uncertain. Germline V gives CDR1 SGHNT, CDR2 YYREEE (reference sequence). V lost 0 bases and J 7 bases, leaving 8 bases between the germline ends. The CDR3 is 13 residues long. In DNA form, the CDR3 reads TGTGCCAGCAGCTTGGGTCCTTTTAATGAGCAGTTCTTC. Translating it yields CASSLGPFNEQFF.

This clonotype was recorded at least ten times. CDR3 coding DNA: TGTGCCAGCAGTTACACACTAGTTTCCACAGATACGCAGTATTTT. Translation gives CASSYTLVSTDTQYF. V usage is TRBV6-5 and J usage is TRBJ2-3; TRBD2 is a possible D gene (5 bases). Germline V gene data show CDR1 as MNHEY and CDR2 as SVGAGI. The CDR3 totals 15 residues. V lost 2 bases, J lost 2 bases, and 11 bases lay in between.

Turning to this clonotype: This may be a read error: a much more frequent sequence differs by one nucleotide. V is TRBV24-1 and J is TRBJ1-5; D is undetermined. The germline gives CDR1 KGHDR, CDR2 SFDVKD. The CDR3 covers 14 residues. CDR3 amino acids: CATSEDGSSQPQHF. CDR3 in DNA: TGTGCCACCAGCGAGGACGGAAGCAGTCAGCCCCAGCATTTT.

This clonotype turned up a few times. The V gene is TRBV6-8, the J gene TRBJ2-1, with 7 nucleotides matching TRBD2. V shed 3 bases, J shed 6 bases, and the junction held 5 bases outside the gene matches. Germline V gene lookup returns CDR1 MNHGY and CDR2 SAAAGT. The CDR3 runs to 14 residues. CDR3 loop: CASSYSGGPNEQFF. CDR3 coding DNA: TGTGCCAGCAGTTATTCGGGAGGTCCCAATGAGCAGTTCTTC.

Concerning this clonotype: A junction boundary mismatches the germline segment, possibly from a read error. The rearrangement uses TRBV6-1 and TRBJ2-6, with 7 bases lining up with TRBD2. The length of the CDR3 is 14 residues. The germline V gene encodes CDR1 MNHNS and CDR2 SASEGT. As DNA, the CDR3 is TGTGCCAGCAGTGCGGGGGGTGGGGCCAACGTCCTGACTTTT. This encodes CASSAGGGANVLTF.

The chain is built from TRBV6-4 and TRBJ2-2; 9 bases agree with TRBD2. V trimming: 0 bases; J trimming: 11 bases; junction bases outside the gene matches: 4. Per germline, CDR1 MRHNA and CDR2 SNTAGT. The CDR3 runs to 14 residues. The CDR3 is CASSDSSGSGELFF. The DNA of the CDR3 is TGTGCCAGCAGTGACTCTAGCGGGAGTGGAGAGCTGTTTTTT.

This clonotype was seen a few times. The chain is built from TRBV29-1 and TRBJ2-6, with a tentative D call TRBD2 (7 bases). V lost 6 bases and J 4 bases, leaving 16 bases between the germline ends. Germline lookup yields CDR1 SQVTM and CDR2 ANQGSEA. This CDR3 spans 15 amino acids. CDR3 sequence (DNA): TGCAGCGTCGCCACAGGGACTACAGGGGCCAACGTCCTGACTTTC. This codes for CSVATGTTGANVLTF. The entire variable domain, with the rest obtained from reference TRBV29-1 and TRBJ2-6, is as follows: SAVISQKPSRDICQRGTSLTIQCQVDSQVTMMFWYRQQPGQSLTLIATANQGSEATYESGFVIDKFPISRPNLTFSTLTVSNMSPEDSSIYLCSVATGTTGANVLTFGAGSRLTVL.

V usage is TRBV15 and J usage is TRBJ2-6; possible D gene TRBD1, 6 bases. V was clipped by 7 bases and J by 0 bases, with 10 bases between them. The length of the CDR3 is 15 residues. CDR1 and CDR2 from the germline V gene are LNHNV and YYDKDF (reference sequence). The CDR3 is CATNGQNSGANVLTF. The DNA for the CDR3 is TGTGCCACCAACGGACAGAACTCTGGGGCCAACGTCCTGACTTTC.

This clonotype was counted at least ten times. The chain combines TRBV12-3 or TRBV12-4 with TRBJ2-1, with 7 bases lining up with TRBD2. The better agreement between TRBJ2-7 and the DNA end casts doubt on the J call. The CDR3 is 11 amino acids. The CDR3 is CASSPQRGQYF. CDR3 nucleotide sequence: TGTGCCAGCAGCCCCCAGCGGGGGCAGTACTTC.

This clonotype showed up many times. V and J are TRBV7-9 and TRBJ2-7; 10 bases match TRBD1. The trim removed 5 bases at V and 2 bases at J, leaving 6 bases unmatched. Germline V CDR1 and CDR2: SEHNR, FQNEAQ (reference sequence). This CDR3 contains 15 residues. The chain's CDR3 is CASSRGQGKPYEQYF. The CDR3 bases are TGTGCCAGCAGCCGGGGACAGGGGAAGCCCTACGAGCAGTACTTC.

This clonotype was observed a handful of times. Given a much more abundant clone one base away, this may be a read error. V and J are TRBV5-1 and TRBJ2-1, with TRBD2 matching over 14 bases. The CDR3 is 17 amino acids. CDR1 and CDR2 from the germline V gene are SGHRS and YFSETQ. CDR3 protein: CANSSLGLAGVSYEQFF. CDR3 coding DNA: TGCGCCAACAGCTCCCTGGGACTAGCGGGAGTCAGCTATGAGCAGTTCTTC.

This clonotype showed up many times. This chain uses TRBV11-2 with TRBJ2-5; 9 bases match TRBD2. Looked up from germline, CDR1 is SGHAT and CDR2 is FQNNGV. CDR3 length: 16 amino acids. V gave up 5 bases and J gave up 2 bases; unmatched junction bases: 9. The CDR3 here is CASSPVGGLAQETQYF. The DNA of the CDR3 is TGTGCCAGCAGCCCAGTTGGCGGACTAGCGCAAGAGACCCAGTACTTC.

The chain employs TRBV19 and TRBJ2-2; D not resolved. The V gene's germline CDR1 is LNHDA and CDR2 SQIVND (reference sequence). The CDR3 is 15 residues long. The V end was cut by 3 bases, the J end by 6 bases, with 14 bases between. The CDR3 loop reads CASSILVGDAGELFF. CDR3 nucleotides: TGTGCCAGTAGTATTTTAGTAGGTGACGCCGGGGAGCTGTTTTTT. The full variable domain, rest sourced from reference TRBV19 and TRBJ2-2, is DGGITQSPKYLFRKEGQNVTLSCEQNLNHDAMYWYRQDPGQGLRLIYYSQIVNDFQKGDIAEGYSVSREKKESFPLTVTSAQKNPTAFYLCASSILVGDAGELFFGEGSRLTVL.

This clonotype was picked up many times. The rearrangement links TRBV7-9 to TRBJ1-6; D gene ambiguous. From germline, CDR1 is SEHNR and CDR2 FQNEAQ (reference sequence). Between the trimmed V and J ends, which lost 2 bases and 7 bases, there was a span of 9 bases. CDR3 length: 14 residues. The CDR3 region has the DNA TGTGCCAGCAGCTTACGAGAAGGAAATTCACCCCTCCACTTT. It yields the protein CASSLREGNSPLHF.

This clonotype was seen many times. The V call is TRBV5-1, the J call TRBJ2-1; D remains ambiguous. The CDR3 has 11 amino acids. V was clipped by 6 bases and J by 7 bases, with 8 bases between them. The V gene's germline CDR1 is SGHRS and CDR2 YFSETQ. The CDR3 DNA is TGCGCCAGCACCACCTCGAATGAGCAGTTCTTC. Protein: CASTTSNEQFF.

The chain uses TRBV20-1 and TRBJ1-2; D is ambiguous. This CDR3 is 12 amino acids long. V was pared by 7 bases and J by 3 bases, with 12 bases between. CDR1 DFQATT and CDR2 SNEGSKA come from the germline V gene (reference sequence). The CDR3 nucleotides are TGCAGTGTAGCGACTCCCGACTATGGCTACACCTTC. Protein: CSVATPDYGYTF.

The V gene is TRBV3-1, the J gene TRBJ1-1; D not certain. CDR1 and CDR2 (germline): LGHDT, YNNKEL (reference sequence). The CDR3 is 15 residues long. Trimming removed 1 base from V and 9 bases from J, with 18 bases in between. DNA for the CDR3: TGTGCCAGCAGCCAAGCCGCAGAGAATAGGGTGCAAGCTTTCTTT. Translation: CASSQAAENRVQAFF.